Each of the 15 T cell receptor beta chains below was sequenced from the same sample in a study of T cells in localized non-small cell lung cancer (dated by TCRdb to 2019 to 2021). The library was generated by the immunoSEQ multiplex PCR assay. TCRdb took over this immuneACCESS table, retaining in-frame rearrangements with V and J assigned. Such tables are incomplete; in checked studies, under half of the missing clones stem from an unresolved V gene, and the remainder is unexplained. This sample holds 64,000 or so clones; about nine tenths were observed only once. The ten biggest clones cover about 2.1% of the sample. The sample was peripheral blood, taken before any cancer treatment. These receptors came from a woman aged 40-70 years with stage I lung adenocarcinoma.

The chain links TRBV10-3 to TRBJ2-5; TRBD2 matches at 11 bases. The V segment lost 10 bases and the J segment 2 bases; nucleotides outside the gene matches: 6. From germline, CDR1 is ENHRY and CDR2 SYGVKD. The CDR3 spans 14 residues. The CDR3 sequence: CATTSGGLQETQYF. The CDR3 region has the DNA TGTGCCACCACTAGCGGGGGATTACAAGAGACCCAGTACTTC.

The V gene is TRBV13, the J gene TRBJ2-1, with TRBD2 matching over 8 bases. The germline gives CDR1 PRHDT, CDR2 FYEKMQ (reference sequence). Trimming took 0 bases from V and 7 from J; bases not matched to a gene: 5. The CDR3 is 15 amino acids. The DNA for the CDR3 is TGTGCCAGCAGCTTAGGGGGGACTAGTTTTAATGAGCAGTTCTTC. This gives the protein CASSLGGTSFNEQFF.

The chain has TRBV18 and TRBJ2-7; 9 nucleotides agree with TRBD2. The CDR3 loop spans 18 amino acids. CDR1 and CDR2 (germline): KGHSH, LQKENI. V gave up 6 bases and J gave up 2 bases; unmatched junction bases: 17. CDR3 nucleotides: TGTGCCAGCTCGCAGAGACCTGCCGGGACTAGCAGTACCTACGAGCAGTACTTC. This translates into CASSQRPAGTSSTYEQYF.

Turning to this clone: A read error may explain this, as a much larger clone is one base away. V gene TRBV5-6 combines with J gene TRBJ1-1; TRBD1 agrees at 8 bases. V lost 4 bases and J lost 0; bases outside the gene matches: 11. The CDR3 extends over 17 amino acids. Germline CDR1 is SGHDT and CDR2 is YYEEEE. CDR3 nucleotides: TGTGCCAGCAGCAGTTTGACAGGGGCCTTACTGAACACTGAAGCTTTCTTT. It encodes CASSSLTGALLNTEAFF.

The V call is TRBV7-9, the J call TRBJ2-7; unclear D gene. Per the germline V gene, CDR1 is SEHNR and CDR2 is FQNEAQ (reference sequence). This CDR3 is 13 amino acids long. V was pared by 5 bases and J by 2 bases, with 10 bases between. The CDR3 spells CASSPPNTYEQYF. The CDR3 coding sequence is TGTGCCAGCAGCCCGCCCAATACCTACGAGCAGTACTTC. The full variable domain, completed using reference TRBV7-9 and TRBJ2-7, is DTGVSQNPRHKITKRGQNVTFRCDPISEHNRLYWYRQTLGQGPEFLTYFQNEAQLEKSRLLSDRFSAERPKGSFSTLEIQRTEQGDSAMYLCASSPPNTYEQYFGPGTRLTVT.

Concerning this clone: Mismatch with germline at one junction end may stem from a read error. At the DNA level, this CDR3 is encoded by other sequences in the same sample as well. The CDR3 DNA sequence: TGTGCCAGCAGCCCATTAGAAGGGACGACAAAGACTCAGTACTTC. Its translation is CASSPLEGTTKTQYF. The rearrangement links TRBV7-6 to TRBJ2-5, with D perhaps TRBD1 or TRBD2 (5 bases each). CDR3 length: 15 residues. CDR1 and CDR2 (germline): SGHVS, FNYEAQ.

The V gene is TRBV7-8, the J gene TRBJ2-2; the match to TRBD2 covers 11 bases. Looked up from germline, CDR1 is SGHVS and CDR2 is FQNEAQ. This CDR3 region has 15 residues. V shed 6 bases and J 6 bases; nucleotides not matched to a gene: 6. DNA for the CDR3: TGTGCCAGCAGTCCTACTAGCGGGGGCGCCGGGGAGCTGTTTTTT. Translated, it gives CASSPTSGGAGELFF.

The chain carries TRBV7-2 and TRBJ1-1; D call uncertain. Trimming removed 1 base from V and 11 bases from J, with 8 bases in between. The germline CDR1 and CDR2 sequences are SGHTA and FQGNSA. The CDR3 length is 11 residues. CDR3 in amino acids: CASSLEQLAFF. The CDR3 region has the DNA TGTGCCAGCAGCTTAGAACAGCTCGCTTTCTTT.

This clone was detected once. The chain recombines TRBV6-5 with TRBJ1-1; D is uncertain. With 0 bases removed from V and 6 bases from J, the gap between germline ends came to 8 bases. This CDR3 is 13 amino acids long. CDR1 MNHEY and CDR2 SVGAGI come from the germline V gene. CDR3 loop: CASSYSGVSEAFF. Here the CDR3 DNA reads TGTGCCAGCAGTTACTCCGGGGTATCTGAAGCTTTCTTT.

The CDR3, as DNA: TGTGCCAGCAGCGTAGACGGGAGTCCATCTAACTATGGCTACACCTTC. Translating it yields CASSVDGSPSNYGYTF. V gene TRBV9 combines with J gene TRBJ1-2; D gene ambiguous. Germline-derived CDR1 and CDR2 are SGDLS and YYNGEE. The germline V and J ends were trimmed by 0 bases and 0 bases, with 12 bases remaining between them. This CDR3 is built from 16 residues.

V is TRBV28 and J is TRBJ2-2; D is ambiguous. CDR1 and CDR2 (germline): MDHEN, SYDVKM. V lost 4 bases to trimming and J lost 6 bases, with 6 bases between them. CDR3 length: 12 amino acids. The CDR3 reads CASSSEAGELFF. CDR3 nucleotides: TGTGCCAGCAGTTCCGAGGCCGGGGAGCTGTTTTTT.

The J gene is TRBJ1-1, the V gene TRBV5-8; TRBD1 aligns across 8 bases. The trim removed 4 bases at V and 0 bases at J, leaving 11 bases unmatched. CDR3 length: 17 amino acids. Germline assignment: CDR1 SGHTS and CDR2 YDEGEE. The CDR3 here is CASSRLTGALLNTEAFF. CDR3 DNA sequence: TGTGCCAGCAGCCGTTTGACAGGGGCCTTACTGAACACTGAAGCTTTCTTT.

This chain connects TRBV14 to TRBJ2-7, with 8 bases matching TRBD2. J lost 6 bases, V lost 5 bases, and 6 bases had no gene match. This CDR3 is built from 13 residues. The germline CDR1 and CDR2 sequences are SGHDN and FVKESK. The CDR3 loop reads CASSGRLASEQYF. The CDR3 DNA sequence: TGTGCCAGCAGCGGACGACTAGCGAGCGAGCAGTACTTC.

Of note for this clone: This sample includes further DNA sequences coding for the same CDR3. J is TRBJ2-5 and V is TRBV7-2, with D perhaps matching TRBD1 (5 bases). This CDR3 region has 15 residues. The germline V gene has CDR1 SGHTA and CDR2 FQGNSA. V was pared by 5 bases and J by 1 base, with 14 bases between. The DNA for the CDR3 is TGTGCCAGCAGCCTACGTCGGACATTCCAAGAGACCCAGTACTTC. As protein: CASSLRRTFQETQYF.

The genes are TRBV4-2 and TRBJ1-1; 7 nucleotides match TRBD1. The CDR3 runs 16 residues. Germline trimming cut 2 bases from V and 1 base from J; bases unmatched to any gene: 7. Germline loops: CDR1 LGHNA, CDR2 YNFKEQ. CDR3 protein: CASSQQTGAENTEAFF. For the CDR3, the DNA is TGTGCCAGCAGCCAACAAACAGGGGCCGAGAACACTGAAGCTTTCTTT.